This TCR beta chain is drawn from a study of blood T cell repertoires in COVID-19. This CDR3 spans 15 amino acids. V lost 5 bases to trimming and J lost 6 bases; unmatched junction nucleotides: 9. From germline, CDR1 is MNHNY and CDR2 SVGAGI (reference sequence). This table comes from immunoSEQ multiplex PCR, and its TCRdb copy is limited to in-frame clones, with some not included. The sample carries about 120,000 clones, around 81% recorded once. This receptor was taken from a man between 65 and 85 years old with acute or convalescent COVID-19. This chain connects TRBV6-6 to TRBJ1-5; 8 bases are a match to TRBD1. The sample consisted of peripheral blood. The CDR3: CASSGTGEMGQPQHF. The CDR3 DNA is TGTGCCAGCAGTGGGACAGGAGAGATGGGTCAGCCCCAGCATTTT.